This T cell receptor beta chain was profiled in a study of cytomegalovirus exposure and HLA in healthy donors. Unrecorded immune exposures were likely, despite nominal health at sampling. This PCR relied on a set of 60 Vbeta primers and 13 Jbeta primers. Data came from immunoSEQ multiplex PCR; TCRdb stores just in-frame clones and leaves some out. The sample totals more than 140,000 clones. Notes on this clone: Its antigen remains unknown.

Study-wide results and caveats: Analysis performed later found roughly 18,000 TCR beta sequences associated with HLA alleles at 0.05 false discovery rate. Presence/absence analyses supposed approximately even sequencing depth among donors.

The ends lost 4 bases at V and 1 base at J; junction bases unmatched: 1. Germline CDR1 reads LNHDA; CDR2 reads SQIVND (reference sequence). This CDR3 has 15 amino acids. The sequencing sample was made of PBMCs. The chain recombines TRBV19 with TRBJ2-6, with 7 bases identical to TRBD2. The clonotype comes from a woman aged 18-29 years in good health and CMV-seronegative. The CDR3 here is CASSKAGSGANVLTF. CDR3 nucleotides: TGTGCCAGTAGTAAAGCGGGATCTGGGGCCAACGTCCTGACTTTC. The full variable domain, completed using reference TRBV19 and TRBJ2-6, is DGGITQSPKYLFRKEGQNVTLSCEQNLNHDAMYWYRQDPGQGLRLIYYSQIVNDFQKGDIAEGYSVSREKKESFPLTVTSAQKNPTAFYLCASSKAGSGANVLTFGAGSRLTVL.